Below are 20 T cell receptor beta chains sequenced from a single sample in a study of cytomegalovirus exposure and HLA in healthy donors. In the PCR, 60 Vbeta and 13 Jbeta primers were used. TCRdb keeps only in-frame clones here, not all; method: immunoSEQ multiplex PCR. This repertoire shows about 200,000 clones, less than 90% found once; its top ten account for around 0.34%. Sequenced input: PBMCs. These receptor sequences come from a woman aged 30 to 39 in good health and CMV-seronegative.

This chain uses TRBV6-1 with TRBJ2-7; D perhaps matches TRBD2 (6 bases). There are 13 residues in the CDR3. Germline CDR1 reads MNHNS; CDR2 reads SASEGT. V was clipped by 6 bases and J by 4 bases, with 13 bases between them. Written as DNA, the CDR3 is TGTGCCAGCAGCGCGGGGAGCGGGTACGAGCAGTACTTC. Protein product: CASSAGSGYEQYF.

This chain joins TRBV7-3 and TRBJ2-4; 7 bases are shared with TRBD1. Germline lookup yields CDR1 SGHTA and CDR2 FQGTGA. Trimming took 2 bases from V and 4 from J; bases not matched to a gene: 5. The CDR3 sequence is 15 residues long. DNA for the CDR3: TGTGCCAGCAGCTTACACGGGACAGTGAAAAACATTCAGTACTTC. It translates to CASSLHGTVKNIQYF.

The V call is TRBV4-1, the J call TRBJ2-7; TRBD2 might be the D (5 bases). CDR1 and CDR2 (germline): MGHRA, YSYEKL. This CDR3 contains 14 residues. The ends were cut back, 4 bases at V and 7 bases at J, with 17 bases in the middle. CDR3 nucleotide sequence: TGCGCCAGCAGCCCCAAGGTGGGCGGGCTGGAGCAGTACTTC. Translating it yields CASSPKVGGLEQYF.

This chain connects TRBV19 to TRBJ2-1; D call uncertain. V lost 5 bases and J lost 6, with 11 bases in between. Germline V gene lookup returns CDR1 LNHDA and CDR2 SQIVND (reference sequence). This CDR3 has 13 amino acids. The CDR3 spells CASSPLEGNEQFF. CDR3 DNA: TGTGCCAGTAGTCCCCTAGAAGGCAATGAGCAGTTCTTC.

The V gene is TRBV6-5, the J gene TRBJ2-1; the D is unclear. This CDR3 region has 11 residues. V lost 8 bases to trimming and J lost 9 bases, with 11 bases between them. CDR1 is MNHEY, CDR2 SVGAGI, per germline. The CDR3 region is CASGIQFEQFF. The CDR3 region has the DNA TGTGCCAGCGGAATACAGTTTGAGCAGTTCTTC.

The chain uses TRBV7-2 and TRBJ2-7; no definite D call. The CDR3 is 11 amino acids. Trimming cost V 5 bases and J 1 base, with 3 bases left between them. Germline V lookup: CDR1 SGHTA, CDR2 FQGNSA. CDR3 protein: CASSPSYEQYF. CDR3 nucleotides: TGTGCCAGCAGCCCTTCCTACGAGCAGTACTTC.

A word on this clone: The same CDR3 arises from other DNA sequences in this sample as well. The chain has TRBV5-1 and TRBJ2-2; maybe TRBD1 (6 bases). V dropped 4 bases and J dropped 1 base, with 11 bases sitting between them. The CDR3 is 15 residues long. Per germline, CDR1 SGHRS and CDR2 YFSETQ. The CDR3 bases are TGCGCCAGCAGCCTCGGGACACGGAACACCGGGGAGCTGTTTTTT. Amino acids: CASSLGTRNTGELFF.

V is TRBV5-1 and J is TRBJ2-1, with 9 bases fitting TRBD2. V shed 0 bases and J 8 bases; nucleotides not matched to a gene: 6. Germline CDR1 SGHRS, CDR2 YFSETQ. The CDR3 spans 15 residues. The CDR3 loop reads CASSLGLAVGDEQFF. The CDR3 nucleotides read TGCGCCAGCAGCTTGGGACTAGCGGTGGGGGATGAGCAGTTCTTC.

This clone was observed a handful of times. V usage is TRBV25-1 and J usage is TRBJ2-3, with D unclear. CDR1 is MGHDK, CDR2 SYGVNS, per germline. The germline V and J ends were trimmed by 5 bases and 2 bases, with 8 bases remaining between them. The CDR3 is 13 residues long. In DNA, the CDR3 is TGTGCCAGCAGTATTCAAAACACAGATACGCAGTATTTT. Translation gives CASSIQNTDTQYF.

The V gene is TRBV21-1, the J gene TRBJ2-5; TRBD1 is the table's D call and was not checked against the DNA. TRBV21-1 represents a pseudogene. CDR3 size: 12 residues. This CDR3 reads CASSKQGKTQYF. CDR3 sequence (DNA): TGTGCCAGCAGCAAACAGGGTAAGACCCAGTACTTC.

The DNA of the CDR3 is TGTGCCAGCAGCTTGTGGCTAGACCGAAACAATGAGCAGTTCTTC. Translated, it gives CASSLWLDRNNEQFF. The chain links TRBV5-5 to TRBJ2-1; no reliable D call. The germline V and J ends were trimmed by 1 base and 5 bases, with 13 bases remaining between them. Germline values: CDR1 SGHKS, CDR2 YYEKEE (reference sequence). The CDR3 is 15 residues long.

V gene TRBV19 combines with J gene TRBJ1-2, with D uncertain. V was cut by 2 bases and J by 4 bases, with 5 bases left in between. The CDR3 contains 12 residues. CDR1 is LNHDA, CDR2 SQIVND, per germline (reference sequence). In DNA, the CDR3 is TGTGCCAGTAGTATAAACAGCTATGGCTACACCTTC. Translation gives CASSINSYGYTF. The variable domain in full, with the rest retrieved from reference TRBV19 and TRBJ1-2, is DGGITQSPKYLFRKEGQNVTLSCEQNLNHDAMYWYRQDPGQGLRLIYYSQIVNDFQKGDIAEGYSVSREKKESFPLTVTSAQKNPTAFYLCASSINSYGYTFGSGTRLTVV.

V usage is TRBV29-1 and J usage is TRBJ2-7; D is ambiguous. The CDR3 is 12 residues long. Per the germline V gene, CDR1 is SQVTM and CDR2 is ANQGSEA. V was shortened by 4 bases and J by 1 base, with 8 bases between the two germline ends. CDR3 nucleotides: TGCAGCGTTGGGTCCGGTTCCTACGAGCAGTACTTC. Residues: CSVGSGSYEQYF.

The chain is built from TRBV10-3 and TRBJ2-7; maybe TRBD1 (6 bases). This CDR3 contains 13 residues. V was shortened by 6 bases and J by 1 base, with 10 bases between the two germline ends. Germline V lookup: CDR1 ENHRY, CDR2 SYGVKD. The CDR3 region is CAISRDISYEQYF. DNA of the CDR3: TGTGCCATCAGCCGGGACATATCCTACGAGCAGTACTTC.

This clone was observed once. The rearrangement links TRBV6-1 to TRBJ2-7; TRBD2 matches at 9 bases. The CDR3 contains 16 residues. Germline loops: CDR1 MNHNS, CDR2 SASEGT. J gave up 6 bases and V 2 bases, and 11 bases lay outside the gene matches. The CDR3 region is CASSEIGWSGRREQYF. As DNA, the CDR3 is TGTGCCAGCAGTGAAATAGGTTGGAGCGGGAGGCGCGAGCAGTACTTC.

This chain joins TRBV27 and TRBJ2-7; perhaps TRBD1 as D (5 bases). Trimming removed 6 bases at V and 2 bases at J, with 11 bases between. Germline CDR1 reads MNHEY; CDR2 reads SMNVEV (reference sequence). This CDR3 contains 13 residues. CDR3 region: CASRSRGTYEQYF. The DNA of the CDR3 is TGTGCCAGCAGGAGTAGGGGTACCTACGAGCAGTACTTC.

Worth noting for this clone: An end of the junction does not agree with germline; a read error may underlie this. This rearrangement joins TRBV19 to TRBJ2-7, with a weak D call TRBD1 (5 bases). Germline assignment: CDR1 LNHDA and CDR2 SQIVND (reference sequence). This CDR3 region has 12 residues. Here the CDR3 DNA reads TGCAACCAGGGCAGGTTGGAATGCGAGCAGTACTTC. As protein: CNQGRLECEQYF.

Note on this clone: Other nucleotide sequences from this sample produce the same CDR3. The chain uses TRBV20-1 and TRBJ2-1; D is unresolved. The V gene's germline CDR1 is DFQATT and CDR2 SNEGSKA (reference sequence). This CDR3 is built from 11 residues. Trimming left V 2 bases short and J 4 bases short, with 3 bases between. The CDR3 loop is CSARQYNEQFF. The DNA for the CDR3 is TGCAGTGCTAGACAGTACAATGAGCAGTTCTTC.

In its sample, this clone was seen once. The V call is TRBV15, the J call TRBJ2-2; 9 nucleotides match TRBD1. V shed 1 base and J 8 bases; nucleotides not matched to a gene: 5. The CDR3 loop spans 15 amino acids. Germline V gene sequence: CDR1 LNHNV, CDR2 YYDKDF (reference sequence). CDR3 DNA: TGTGCCACCAGCAGAGGTCACAGGGGGCGAGGGGAGCTGTTTTTT. Translation: CATSRGHRGRGELFF.

This clone was seen a single time. The chain employs TRBV5-1 and TRBJ2-5; 10 nucleotides line up with TRBD1. There are 15 residues in the CDR3. J gave up 5 bases and V 2 bases, and 6 bases lay outside the gene matches. The germline CDR1 and CDR2 sequences are SGHRS and YFSETQ. The CDR3: CASSFGGTGEETQYF. The CDR3 region has the DNA TGCGCCAGCAGCTTCGGGGGGACAGGGGAGGAGACCCAGTACTTC.